This T cell receptor (beta chain) appears in the sequencing data of a study of OX40 agonist ivuxolimab in advanced cancers. Study details: Each patient was given ivuxolimab into a vein every 2 weeks, at 0.01 to 10 mg/kg.

Worth noting for this clone: Its antigen is unidentified.

Regarding the study as a whole: Clonal expansion from baseline to week 6 occurred in both CD4+ and CD8+ T cells.

The CDR3 runs 14 residues. The ends were cut back, 3 bases at V and 0 bases at J, with 8 bases in the middle. Germline CDR1 is MGHDK and CDR2 is SYGVNS. Generated by immunoSEQ multiplex PCR, the TCRdb table keeps only in-frame clones and is missing some. The profile shows 72,000 or so clones, around 85% of them singletons. This sequence was found in an adult with an advanced solid tumor such as melanoma, head and neck, liver or kidney cancer. Sample: CD4+ or CD8+ T cells sorted from blood, taken in a trial of the OX40 agonist ivuxolimab. The chain employs TRBV25-1 and TRBJ1-1, with unresolved D. The CDR3 region is CASSDIGMNTEAFF. The CDR3 bases are TGTGCCAGCAGTGATATTGGGATGAACACTGAAGCTTTCTTT.